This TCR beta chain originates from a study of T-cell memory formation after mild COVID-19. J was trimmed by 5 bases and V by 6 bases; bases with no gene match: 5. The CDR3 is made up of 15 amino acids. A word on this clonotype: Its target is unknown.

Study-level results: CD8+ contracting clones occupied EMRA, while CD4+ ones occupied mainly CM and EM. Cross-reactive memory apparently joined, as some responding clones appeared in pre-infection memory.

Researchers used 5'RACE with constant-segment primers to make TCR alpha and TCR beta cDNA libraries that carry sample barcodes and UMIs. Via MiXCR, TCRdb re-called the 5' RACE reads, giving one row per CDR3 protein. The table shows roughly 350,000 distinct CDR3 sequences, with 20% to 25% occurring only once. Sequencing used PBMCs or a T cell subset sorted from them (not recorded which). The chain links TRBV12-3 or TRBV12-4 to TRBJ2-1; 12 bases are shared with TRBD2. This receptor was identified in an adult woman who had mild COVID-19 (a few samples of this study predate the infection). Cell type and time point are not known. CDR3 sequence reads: CASRPRLAGDNEQFF. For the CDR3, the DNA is TGTGCCAGCAGACCTAGACTAGCGGGGGACAATGAGCAGTTCTTC.